The 5 T cell receptor beta chains below were found in one sample sequenced in a study of cytomegalovirus exposure and HLA in healthy donors. A multiplex PCR was run with 60 Vbeta primers and 13 Jbeta primers. Some clones are missing from TCRdb's copy, which holds only in-frame ones; the method was immunoSEQ multiplex PCR. Of about 100,000 clones in the sample, approximately 76% were seen once. Input material: PBMCs. These receptors were taken from a man aged 35 to 55 in good health and CMV-seropositive.

The chain uses TRBV6-1 and TRBJ2-5; TRBD1 matches 9 bases. Germline values: CDR1 MNHNS, CDR2 SASEGT. The junction had 7 bases not matched to a gene; V was cut back by 5 bases and J by 3 bases. CDR3 size: 15 residues. CDR3 residues: CASSKQGANEETQYF. CDR3 bases: TGTGCCAGCAGTAAACAGGGGGCCAACGAAGAGACCCAGTACTTC.

The chain joins TRBV2 to TRBJ2-3, with a possible D match to TRBD2 (6 bases). This CDR3 is built from 16 residues. Per germline, CDR1 SNHLY and CDR2 FYNNEI. The V end was cut by 4 bases, the J end by 5 bases, with 19 bases between. The CDR3 DNA reads as TGTGCCAGCAGTGGACGGGGTAGCGGAGCCAGAGATACGCAGTATTTT. Protein product: CASSGRGSGARDTQYF.

V usage is TRBV6-6 and J usage is TRBJ2-2; 8 bases match TRBD2. Germline CDR1 MNHNY, CDR2 SVGAGI (reference sequence). CDR3 length: 15 amino acids. Trimming removed 2 bases from V and 6 bases from J; junction bases left unmatched: 5. In nucleotides, the CDR3 is TGTGCCAGCAGTTACCCGGGGGGGAAGGCCGGGGAGCTGTTTTTT. Its protein product is CASSYPGGKAGELFF.

The chain is built from TRBV19 and TRBJ2-5; 8 positions agree with TRBD2. Trimming removed 2 bases from V and 5 bases from J; junction bases left unmatched: 10. Germline CDR1 and CDR2: LNHDA and SQIVND (reference sequence). The CDR3 runs to 16 residues. The DNA of the CDR3 is TGTGCCAGTAGTATAAGGAGCGGGAGCAGTCCGGAGACCCAGTACTTC. This codes for CASSIRSGSSPETQYF.

The rearrangement joins TRBV18 to TRBJ1-5; the D gene is possibly TRBD1 (6 bases). The germline V gene has CDR1 KGHSH and CDR2 LQKENI. The V gene lost 4 bases and the J gene lost 2 bases, with 15 bases spanning the gap. The CDR3 has 16 residues. CDR3 in amino acids: CASSLQQGWGNQPQHF. The CDR3 DNA reads TGTGCCAGCTCACTCCAACAGGGCTGGGGCAATCAGCCCCAGCATTTT.